This T cell receptor beta chain is drawn from a study of OX40 agonist ivuxolimab in advanced cancers. About the study as a whole: Ivuxolimab, which targeted the costimulatory receptor OX40 (CD134), was an agonistic, fully human IgG2 monoclonal antibody. Intravenous ivuxolimab was administered to patients every 2 weeks at six dose levels: 0.01, 0.1, 0.3, 1.5, 3 and 10 mg/kg. Of the 50 or so patients in dose escalation, about 20 had hepatocellular carcinoma, about 15 had melanoma, 9 had renal cell carcinoma and 9 had head and neck cancer. In the dose-escalation cohort, around four fifths of patients were male, and the mean age was roughly 60 years with a range of roughly 20 to 85. Prior anti-PD-1, anti-PD-L1 or anti-CTLA-4 therapy was permitted, and checkpoint inhibitors had been received by roughly 42% of dose-escalation patients. Partial responses were achieved by three dose-escalation patients, of whom one had hepatocellular carcinoma and two had cutaneous melanoma. Peripheral TCRbeta sequencing aimed to test whether ivuxolimab altered TCR sequence diversity and caused clonal T-cell expansion. The paper reports the monotherapy dose-escalation portion (N of about 50 patients) of the phase I ivuxolimab trial.

Patients with autoimmune disease history or receiving systemic immunosuppression were excluded from the trial. Peripheral blood for TCR sequencing was collected from all dose cohorts at baseline, on cycle 4 day 1, and on cycle 7 day 1. The samples were drawn from a first-in-human, open-label, multicenter phase I dose-escalation trial of ivuxolimab. Adults with locally advanced or metastatic melanoma, renal cell carcinoma, hepatocellular carcinoma or head and neck squamous cell carcinoma were enrolled in the trial. CD4+ and CD8+ T cells were sorted separately from peripheral blood before TCR sequencing. The CDR3 goes from the cysteine to the phenylalanine over 16 residues. Just CDR3 DNA is preserved here, 48 bases in frame from base 1. Unmatched junction bases come to 11, with V trimmed by 4 bases and J by 5 bases. CDR1 and CDR2 were assigned from the germline V gene as SGDLS and YYNGEE. To note about this clone: Its antigen is unknown. Per-base qualities were not stored, and no clone one base away is much larger.

Points the paper makes about the study in general: At doses of 0.1 to 3.0 mg/kg, clonal expansion of both CD4+ and CD8+ blood T cells was observed from baseline to week 6. Partial responders in the 0.1-3.0 mg/kg groups had among the lowest normalized peripheral clonal expansion, especially among CD8+ T cells. Low levels of normalized T-cell clonal expansion were also shown by some nonresponding patients. After ivuxolimab, more expanded clones were found on average in CD8+ T cells than in CD4+ T cells. Antigen specificity was not determined for the clonally expanded peripheral T cells.

For sequencing of the TCRbeta CDR3 region, genomic DNA was extracted from the sorted cells. TCRbeta CDR3 regions were sequenced using the immunoSEQ Assay. TCRdb took this table from immuneACCESS and kept in-frame rearrangements with V and J called. Such tables lack part of the clones; where checked against another copy, unresolved V genes explain under half of the gap, and the rest is unexplained. A total of about 45,000 clones appear in this sample, 70% to 90% of them only once. The ten largest make up 0.3% to 0.45% of the sample. This specimen consisted of CD4+ or CD8+ T cells sorted from blood, obtained in a trial of the OX40 agonist ivuxolimab. This receptor chain uses TRBV9 and TRBJ2-5, with 10 bases aligning to TRBD1. This sequence was found in an adult with an advanced solid tumor such as melanoma, head and neck, liver or kidney cancer. The CDR3 region: CASSPGQGTFPETQYF. The sequence in DNA is TGTGCCAGCAGCCCGGGACAGGGGACCTTCCCGGAGACCCAGTACTTC.